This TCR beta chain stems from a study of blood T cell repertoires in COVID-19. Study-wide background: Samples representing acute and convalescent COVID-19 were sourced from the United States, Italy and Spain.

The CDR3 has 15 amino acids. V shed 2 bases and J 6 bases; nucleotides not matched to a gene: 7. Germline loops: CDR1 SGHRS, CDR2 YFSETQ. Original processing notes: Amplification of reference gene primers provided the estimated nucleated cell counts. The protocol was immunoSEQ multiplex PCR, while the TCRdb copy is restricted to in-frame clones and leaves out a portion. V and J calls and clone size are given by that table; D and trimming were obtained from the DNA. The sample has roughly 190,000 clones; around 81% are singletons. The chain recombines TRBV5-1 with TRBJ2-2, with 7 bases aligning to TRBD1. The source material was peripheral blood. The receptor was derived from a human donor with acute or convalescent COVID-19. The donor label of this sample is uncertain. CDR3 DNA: TGCGCCAGCAGCTTTACAGTACAGGGGTCCGGGGAGCTGTTTTTT. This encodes CASSFTVQGSGELFF.